This T cell receptor beta chain was identified during a study of control samples from healthy donors and cancer patients. Trimming cost V 5 bases and J 2 bases, with 17 bases left between them. The CDR3 has 16 amino acids. The germline V gene encodes CDR1 LGHNA and CDR2 YSLEER. Produced via immunoSEQ multiplex PCR; TCRdb's table is partial and in-frame only. The table shows 160,000 or so clones, with less than 95% occurring only once. This receptor was identified in a man in his sixties with colorectal cancer. The chain combines TRBV4-3 with TRBJ2-3; D assignment may be TRBD1 or TRBD2 (5 bases each). The sequencing input was PBMCs. CDR3 DNA: TGCGCCAGCAGCACCCATCGAGGGGCGCCCACAGATACGCAGTATTTT. This gives the protein CASSTHRGAPTDTQYF.